A single sample is the source of the 15 T cell receptor beta chains below, sequenced in a study of control samples from healthy donors and cancer patients. The method was immunoSEQ multiplex PCR; TCRdb's version includes in-frame clones alone and lacks a portion of them. The sample records nearly 40,000 clones, approximately 90% being singletons. The sample comprised blood. These receptors came from a woman aged 50 to 65 in good health.

The chain is built from TRBV5-4 and TRBJ1-1; the D is unclear. The V end was cut by 3 bases, the J end by 5 bases, with 11 bases between. Germline CDR1 reads SGHNT; CDR2 reads YYREEE (reference sequence). CDR3 length: 13 residues. The CDR3 protein is CASSSTVGTEAFF. CDR3 sequence (DNA): TGTGCCAGCAGCTCTACGGTGGGGACTGAAGCTTTCTTT.

This clone was detected only a few times. The CDR3 nucleotides read TGTGCCAGCAGCCCAGGGCCGGATACGCAGTATTTT. Translation: CASSPGPDTQYF. This chain connects TRBV28 to TRBJ2-3, with D perhaps TRBD1 (5 bases). CDR3 length: 12 amino acids. V lost 6 bases and J lost 6, with 10 bases in between. Germline V lookup: CDR1 MDHEN, CDR2 SYDVKM.

The chain combines TRBV7-6 with TRBJ1-1, with a tentative D call TRBD1 (6 bases). Germline V gene sequence: CDR1 SGHVS, CDR2 FNYEAQ. The CDR3 totals 20 residues. Trimming removed 1 base from V and 0 bases from J, with 24 bases in between. CDR3: CASSLGKSIPGHHMNTEAFF. DNA of the CDR3: TGTGCCAGCAGCTTAGGCAAATCAATACCGGGACACCACATGAACACTGAAGCTTTCTTT.

The chain uses TRBV28 and TRBJ1-5; 7 nucleotides match TRBD1. From germline, CDR1 is MDHEN and CDR2 SYDVKM. This CDR3 contains 14 residues. V lost 10 bases, J lost 7 bases, and 13 bases stayed unmatched. The CDR3 sequence is CATLQGGGFQPQHF. CDR3 nucleotide sequence: TGTGCCACCCTCCAGGGAGGGGGCTTCCAGCCCCAGCATTTT.

The chain carries TRBV18 and TRBJ1-1, with 10 bases that match TRBD1. In germline, CDR1 is KGHSH, CDR2 LQKENI. This CDR3 has 15 residues. Trimming cost V 5 bases and J 4 bases; bases outside gene matches: 7. The chain's CDR3 is CASSSTGDRGTEAFF. Written as DNA, the CDR3 is TGTGCCAGCTCATCGACTGGGGACAGGGGCACTGAAGCTTTCTTT.

The V and J genes are TRBV27 and TRBJ1-6; 7 bases agree with TRBD1. With 6 bases clipped from V and 9 bases from J, the junction kept 17 bases outside the gene matches. Germline V gives CDR1 MNHEY, CDR2 SMNVEV (reference sequence). CDR3 size: 17 residues. The CDR3 spells CASRLALPGTAGSPLHF. The CDR3 nucleotides read TGTGCCAGCAGACTAGCTCTCCCCGGGACAGCAGGTTCACCCCTCCACTTT.

The rearrangement links TRBV29-1 to TRBJ1-1; 9 bases agree with TRBD1. J lost 7 bases, V lost 5 bases, and 14 bases had no gene match. The CDR3 runs 15 residues. Per the germline V gene, CDR1 is SQVTM and CDR2 is ANQGSEA. The CDR3 sequence: CSVRRSEGQGFEAFF. CDR3 DNA sequence: TGCAGCGTTCGCCGCAGTGAGGGACAGGGCTTTGAAGCTTTCTTT.

The chain is built from TRBV10-3 and TRBJ1-5, with 7 bases identical to TRBD1. The V segment lost 6 bases and the J segment 6 bases; nucleotides outside the gene matches: 8. The CDR3 totals 14 residues. Germline CDR1 ENHRY, CDR2 SYGVKD. The CDR3 DNA reads as TGTGCCATCAGCGAGCAGGGGGTAAGTCAGCCCCAGCATTTT. Translating gives CAISEQGVSQPQHF.

The V and J genes are TRBV7-6 and TRBJ2-6; a weak D match, TRBD2 (5 bases). This CDR3 region has 18 residues. Germline assignment: CDR1 SGHVS and CDR2 FNYEAQ. V lost 2 bases and J 0 bases, leaving 14 bases between the germline ends. The CDR3 loop is CASSLWAAAFSGANVLTF. The CDR3 bases are TGTGCCAGCAGCTTATGGGCAGCGGCCTTCTCTGGGGCCAACGTCCTGACTTTC.

CDR3 residues: CANSRVGGANVLTF. CDR3 DNA sequence: TGTGCCAATAGCCGGGTGGGTGGGGCCAACGTCCTGACTTTC. The rearrangement joins TRBV6-5 to TRBJ2-6; D ambiguous. Germline V gene lookup returns CDR1 MNHEY and CDR2 SVGAGI. V gave up 10 bases and J gave up 3 bases, with 13 bases separating them. This CDR3 has 14 residues.

This sequence joins TRBV15 and TRBJ2-1; 8 bases are a match to TRBD2. This CDR3 has 16 amino acids. The V segment lost 1 base and the J segment 4 bases; nucleotides outside the gene matches: 6. Germline V gives CDR1 LNHNV, CDR2 YYDKDF (reference sequence). The DNA for the CDR3 is TGTGCCACCAGCAGAGGACAACGGGGGGGATACAATGAGCAGTTCTTC. Encoded protein: CATSRGQRGGYNEQFF.

The V and J genes are TRBV7-2 and TRBJ2-3; tentatively, D is TRBD2 (5 bases). CDR3 size: 15 residues. Germline-derived CDR1 and CDR2 are SGHTA and FQGNSA. Trimming took 5 bases from V and 4 from J, leaving 16 bases between them. CDR3 loop: CASSPRGPPSDTQYF. As DNA, the CDR3 is TGTGCCAGCAGCCCCCGAGGGCCGCCCTCAGATACGCAGTATTTT.

The chain is built from TRBV6-5 and TRBJ2-3, with 10 positions matching TRBD1. In germline, CDR1 is MNHEY, CDR2 SVGAGI. J lost 6 bases, V lost 6 bases, and 9 bases had no gene match. CDR3 length: 15 residues. The CDR3 spells CASSRDRGLGDTQYF. The CDR3 nucleotides are TGTGCCAGCAGCCGGGACAGGGGACTCGGGGATACGCAGTATTTT.

The chain is built from TRBV7-6 and TRBJ1-4; D not certain. Germline CDR1 is SGHVS and CDR2 is FNYEAQ. Trimming left V 1 base short and J 5 bases short, with 11 bases between. The CDR3 spans 15 residues. Here the CDR3 reads CASSLDPGMNEKLFF. The CDR3, as DNA: TGTGCCAGCAGCTTAGATCCGGGGATGAATGAAAAACTGTTTTTT.

The rearrangement links TRBV3-1 (or the pseudogene TRBV3-2) to TRBJ2-2; D is tentatively TRBD1 or TRBD2 (6 bases each). The CDR3 loop spans 15 amino acids. The V gene lost 0 bases and the J gene lost 4 bases, with 9 bases spanning the gap. Germline CDR1 is LGHDT and CDR2 is YNNKEL (reference sequence). The CDR3 coding sequence is TGTGCCAGCAGCCAAGATGGGGGGCCCACCGGGGAGCTGTTTTTT. Translated: CASSQDGGPTGELFF.